This T cell receptor (beta chain) was identified during a study of T cell repertoires in cytomegalovirus infection. In TCRdb, the reads were re-called with MiXCR into one record per CDR3 protein. The sample lists hundreds of thousands of distinct CDR3 sequences; approximately 30% were seen once. Germline CDR1 KGHSH, CDR2 LQKENI. Trimming took 1 base from V and 5 from J; bases not matched to a gene: 3. The CDR3 length is 15 residues. This clonotype was observed a handful of times. As yet, its antigen is unknown. The source was cultured CD8+ T cells from PBMCs, collected from culture after CMV antigen stimulation. The source is a human donor in good health (CMV status not recorded). Some clones in this sample may be carry-over from other donors' samples. The chain links TRBV18 to TRBJ2-3; 10 nucleotides line up with TRBD2. CDR3 in DNA: TGTGCCAGCTCACCACGGGCTAGCGGGGGAGATACGCAGTATTTT. Amino acid sequence: CASSPRASGGDTQYF.